This TCR beta chain was identified during a study of blood T cell repertoires in COVID-19. Overall study: Both acute and convalescent COVID-19 samples were obtained from the United States, Italy and Spain. The cDNA or gDNA used as material had been derived from T cells, B-cell-depleted T cells, or PBMCs.

Authors' methods: For nucleated cells, counts were estimated from reference gene primer amplification. Repertoires were generated with immunoSEQ multiplex PCR, while TCRdb's copy carries only in-frame clones and drops some. V, J and clone size are those of that table, while D and trimming were read from the DNA. The table lists about 48,000 clones, 90% of them singletons. The V gene end was trimmed by 1 base and the J gene end by 3 bases; junction bases not matched to a gene: 19. This CDR3 comprises 20 residues. Germline loops: CDR1 LGHNA, CDR2 YSLEER. The specimen sequenced was peripheral blood. V and J are TRBV4-3 and TRBJ2-7; 9 bases agree with TRBD1. The source is a man between 65 and 85 years old with acute or convalescent COVID-19. Written as DNA, the CDR3 is TGCGCCAGCAGCCAAGCCCTCCGGGACAGGGAGAGGGGGCTTTACTACGAGCAGTACTTC. This encodes CASSQALRDRERGLYYEQYF.